These 3 T cell receptor beta chains share one sample of origin, sequenced in a study of blood T cell repertoires in COVID-19. The data were produced by immunoSEQ multiplex PCR, yet TCRdb's version contains in-frame clones alone and is incomplete. This sample has about 70,000 clones, with 82% found just once. Sequenced input: peripheral blood. These TCRs come from a woman aged 60-75 years with acute or convalescent COVID-19.

This rearrangement joins TRBV5-1 to TRBJ2-2; 8 nucleotides align to TRBD1. V lost 4 bases, J lost 4 bases, and 6 bases stayed unmatched. Germline values: CDR1 SGHRS, CDR2 YFSETQ. The length of the CDR3 is 15 residues. CDR3 nucleotides: TGCGCCAGCAGCCCCAGGACAGGGACCACCGGGGAGCTGTTTTTT. Protein sequence: CASSPRTGTTGELFF.

The chain is built from TRBV27 and TRBJ2-7, with 10 bases identical to TRBD2. CDR1 and CDR2 (germline): MNHEY, SMNVEV (reference sequence). CDR3 length: 19 amino acids. Unmatched junction bases numbered 18, after V lost 4 bases and J lost 3 bases. CDR3 bases: TGTGCCAGCAGTTCCAACCCCCCCGGGCTAGCGGGAGCAGGCTACGAGCAGTACTTC. Translated: CASSSNPPGLAGAGYEQYF.

The V and J genes are TRBV5-1 and TRBJ2-1; possibly TRBD2 for D (5 bases). V lost 2 bases to trimming and J lost 0 bases, with 6 bases between them. The V gene's germline CDR1 is SGHRS and CDR2 YFSETQ. This CDR3 has 14 residues. The CDR3 bases are TGCGCCAGCAGCTTAAGCGGCTCCTACAATGAGCAGTTCTTC. Residues: CASSLSGSYNEQFF. Drawing the rest from reference TRBV5-1 and TRBJ2-1, the complete variable domain is KAGVTQTPRYLIKTRGQQVTLSCSPISGHRSVSWYQQTPGQGLQFLFEYFSETQRNKGNFPGRFSGRQFSNSRSEMNVSTLELGDSALYLCASSLSGSYNEQFFGPGTRLTVL.